These 11 T cell receptor beta chains were sequenced from one sample in a study of CD8+ T cells in alopecia areata. RNA extraction and reverse transcription yielded cDNA as sequencing template. Profiling relied on immunoSEQ multiplex PCR, and the TCRdb table lists in-frame clones only, not all of them. The sample shows approximately 300,000 clones, none of them appearing just once. The authors sorted pooled cutaneous lymph node cells using CD4, CD8alpha, NKG2D, NKG2ACE and other markers. The specimen was CD4+ T cells sorted from a lymph node. These receptors all stem from a C3H/HeJ mouse with alopecia areata. The strain's MHC: H2-k.

This clone came up a few times. The germline and genes are mouse ones. The read finishes 4 residues shy of the CDR3 end, and the germline J gene is used to complete it. This sample also contains other DNA sequences that code for the same CDR3. This chain uses TRBV19 with TRBJ2-2; perhaps TRBD2 as D (5 bases). Germline CDR1 reads FNHDT; CDR2 reads SITEND (reference sequence). The CDR3 extends over 14 amino acids. Trimming stripped 5 bases from V and 2 bases from J, with 10 bases between. Incomplete CDR3 DNA: TGTGCCAGCAGGAGGTTGGGGAACACCGGG. Translated: CASRRLGNTG. The whole CDR3 is CASRRLGNTGQLYF.

As regards this clone: The genes are named according to mouse. The read terminates 4 residues ahead of where the CDR3 ends, so the germline J gene completes it. The V and J genes are TRBV13-1 and TRBJ2-2; D gene uncertain. This CDR3 has 13 residues. Germline V gene data show CDR1 as NSHNY and CDR2 as SYGAGN. The CDR3 region is CASSDPPGGQLYF. The sequenced CDR3 bases are TGTGCCAGCAGTGATCCCCCTGGCGGG.

This clone was found a few times. The genes and germline here are from mouse. Read sequence stops 4 residues before the CDR3 end, and the germline J gene provides the missing end. The chain links TRBV31 to TRBJ2-7; 8 nucleotides line up with TRBD1. The CDR3 sequence is 14 residues long. From germline, CDR1 is GKSSPN and CDR2 SITVG. V gave up 3 bases and J gave up 0 bases; unmatched junction bases: 4. The CDR3 spells CAWSRTGSSYEQYF. The sequenced part of the CDR3 DNA is TGTGCCTGGAGCCGGACAGGGAGCTCCTAT.

This clone was counted only a few times. These gene names are mouse names. The CDR3 extends 4 residues past the end of the read, so its final part is completed from the germline J gene. V usage is TRBV13-2 and J usage is TRBJ2-7; TRBD2 aligns across 11 bases. J lost 3 bases, V lost 0 bases, and 5 bases had no gene match. The germline gives CDR1 NNHNN, CDR2 SYGAGS (reference sequence). This CDR3 has 16 amino acids. The CDR3 spells CASGDARDWGFYEQYF. CDR3 DNA, as far as it was read: TGTGCCAGCGGTGATGCTCGGGACTGGGGGTTCTAT.

This clone was seen repeatedly, ten times or more. Gene names and germline refer to mouse. The read ends 4 residues shy of where the CDR3 ends; the end is completed using the germline J gene. This sample includes further DNA sequences coding for the same CDR3. The rearrangement uses TRBV13-3 and TRBJ2-3, with 11 bases fitting TRBD2. The CDR3 length is 16 residues. The germline gives CDR1 NNHDY, CDR2 SYVADS. Losses at the gene ends were 4 bases for V and 0 bases for J; bases not matched to a gene: 4. This CDR3 is CASSPGTGGSAETLYF. The part of the CDR3 DNA that was read is TGTGCCAGCAGTCCCGGGACTGGGGGTAGTGCAGAA.

A word on this clone: Gene names are mouse gene names. The read comes to an end 4 residues before the CDR3 does, leaving the germline J gene to fill in the end. This rearrangement joins TRBV14 to TRBJ2-1; 10 nucleotides match TRBD2. The CDR3 is 16 residues long. V shed 1 base and J 0 bases; nucleotides not matched to a gene: 1. Per germline, CDR1 SGHDT and CDR2 FRDEAV. CDR3 protein: CASSFDWGDNYAEQFF. CDR3 bases read: TGTGCCAGCAGTTTCGACTGGGGGGATAACTATGCT.

This clone has a handful of counts. All gene names here are mouse names. The CDR3 extends 3 residues past the end of the read, so its final part is completed from the germline J gene. The V and J genes are TRBV13-2 and TRBJ1-6, with D maybe TRBD1 (5 bases). TRBJ1-6 is known as an ORF, though its function is uncertain. Germline V gene sequence: CDR1 NNHNN, CDR2 SYGAGS (reference sequence). The CDR3 is 13 residues long. Trimming took off 5 bases at V and 7 bases at J, with 10 bases between the two ends. This chain's CDR3 is CASGRAGNSPLYF. Partial CDR3 DNA: TGTGCCAGCGGAAGGGCAGGGAATTCGCCC.

This clone appeared a few times. Germline and genes: mouse. From the germline J gene comes the end of the CDR3, since the read stops 4 residues before it. This chain uses TRBV1 with TRBJ2-3; D is unclear. Germline V gene sequence: CDR1 NSQYPW, CDR2 LRSPGD (reference sequence). V was trimmed by 0 bases and J by 4 bases, leaving 2 bases between them. The CDR3 totals 12 residues. CDR3 bases read: TGCACCTGCAGTGCAGACTCAGAA. It yields the protein CTCSADSE. Given in full, the CDR3 is CTCSADSETLYF.

This clone has only a few counts. Gene labels here are mouse ones. The CDR3 end falls 4 residues outside the read, so it is completed with the germline J gene. The chain uses TRBV1 and TRBJ1-1, with D maybe TRBD1 (5 bases). The germline CDR1 and CDR2 sequences are NSQYPW and LRSPGD (reference sequence). This CDR3 comprises 11 residues. The CDR3 reads CTCSGQTEVFF. The sequenced part of the CDR3 DNA is TGCACCTGCAGTGGACAGACA.

This clone has more than one count but fewer than ten. Gene and germline names: mouse. The read stops 4 residues short of the end of the CDR3; the missing end is completed from the germline J gene. V usage is TRBV1 and J usage is TRBJ2-5, with TRBD2 identical over 9 bases. The germline CDR1 and CDR2 sequences are NSQYPW and LRSPGD (reference sequence). This CDR3 region has 16 residues. After removal of 4 bases from V and 3 bases from J, the junction contained 8 bases not matched to a gene. The CDR3 DNA, read in part, is TGCACCTGCAGTGGGATTTGGGGGGGCCCTCAAGAC. This sequence encodes CTCSGIWGGPQD. In full, the CDR3 is CTCSGIWGGPQDTQYF.

Concerning this clone: Gene names are the mouse ones. The read halts 4 residues ahead of the CDR3 end, with the missing end drawn from the germline J gene. V is TRBV13-3 and J is TRBJ1-2, with D possibly being TRBD1 (5 bases). The CDR3 extends over 14 amino acids. The V gene's germline CDR1 is NNHDY and CDR2 SYVADS. V lost 3 bases and J lost 0, with 9 bases in between. The CDR3 is CASSGQNANSDYTF. The part of the CDR3 DNA that was read is TGTGCCAGCAGTGGACAGAATGCAAACTCC.